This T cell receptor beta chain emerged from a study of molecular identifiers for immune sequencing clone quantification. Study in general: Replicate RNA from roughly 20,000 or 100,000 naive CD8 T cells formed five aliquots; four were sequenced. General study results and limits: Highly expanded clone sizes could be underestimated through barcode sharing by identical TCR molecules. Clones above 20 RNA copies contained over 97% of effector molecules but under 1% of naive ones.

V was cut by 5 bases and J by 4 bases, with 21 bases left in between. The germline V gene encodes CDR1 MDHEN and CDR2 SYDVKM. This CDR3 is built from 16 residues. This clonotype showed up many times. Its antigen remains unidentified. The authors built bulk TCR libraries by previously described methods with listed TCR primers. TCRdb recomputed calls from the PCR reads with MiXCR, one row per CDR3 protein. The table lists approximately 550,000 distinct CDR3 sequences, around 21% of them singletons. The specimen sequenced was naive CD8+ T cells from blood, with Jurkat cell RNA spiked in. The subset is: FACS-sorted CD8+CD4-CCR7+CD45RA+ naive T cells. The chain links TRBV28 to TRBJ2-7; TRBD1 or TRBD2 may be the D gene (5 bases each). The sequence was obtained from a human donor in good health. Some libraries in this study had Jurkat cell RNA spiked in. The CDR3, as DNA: TGTGCCAGCAGTCCGATTAGGGGATCACGAGGGTACGAGCAGTACTTC. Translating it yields CASSPIRGSRGYEQYF. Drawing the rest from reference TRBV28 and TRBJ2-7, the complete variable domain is DVKVTQSSRYLVKRTGEKVFLECVQDMDHENMFWYRQDPGLGLRLIYFSYDVKMKEKGDIPEGYSVSREKKERFSLILESASTNQTSMYLCASSPIRGSRGYEQYFGPGTRLTVT.